This TCR beta chain comes out of a study of radiation and T cells in renal cell carcinoma. Specified time point: blood 4 weeks post-SBRT, at nephrectomy. Treatment here: 15 Gy SBRT to primary tumor, nephrectomy 4 weeks later. Nephrectomy followed 15 Gy stereotactic body radiation by 4 weeks. Serial blood draws occurred at baseline and 2 and 4 weeks post-SBRT. Data came from immunoSEQ multiplex PCR; TCRdb stores just in-frame clones and leaves some out. The sample shows roughly 90,000 clones, around four fifths of them seen only once. The length of the CDR3 is 14 residues. J gave up 7 bases and V 5 bases, and 5 bases lay outside the gene matches. The V gene's germline CDR1 is SGHTA and CDR2 FQGTGA. Regarding the study as a whole: Without pretreatment biopsies, baseline tumor clonotype presence was undetermined. Top tumor clonotypes rose in blood 2 weeks post-radiation, then contracted.

Concerning this clone: As yet, its antigen is unknown.

The gene calls are TRBV7-3 and TRBJ2-2, with 9 nucleotides matching TRBD2. The origin of this receptor is a man in his forties or fifties with renal cell carcinoma. Sequences were derived from blood, sampled from a patient whose treatment included radiotherapy and nephrectomy. The DNA of the CDR3 is TGTGCCAGCAGCCCCGGACTAGCGAGCGGGGAGCTGTTTTTT. Translating gives CASSPGLASGELFF.